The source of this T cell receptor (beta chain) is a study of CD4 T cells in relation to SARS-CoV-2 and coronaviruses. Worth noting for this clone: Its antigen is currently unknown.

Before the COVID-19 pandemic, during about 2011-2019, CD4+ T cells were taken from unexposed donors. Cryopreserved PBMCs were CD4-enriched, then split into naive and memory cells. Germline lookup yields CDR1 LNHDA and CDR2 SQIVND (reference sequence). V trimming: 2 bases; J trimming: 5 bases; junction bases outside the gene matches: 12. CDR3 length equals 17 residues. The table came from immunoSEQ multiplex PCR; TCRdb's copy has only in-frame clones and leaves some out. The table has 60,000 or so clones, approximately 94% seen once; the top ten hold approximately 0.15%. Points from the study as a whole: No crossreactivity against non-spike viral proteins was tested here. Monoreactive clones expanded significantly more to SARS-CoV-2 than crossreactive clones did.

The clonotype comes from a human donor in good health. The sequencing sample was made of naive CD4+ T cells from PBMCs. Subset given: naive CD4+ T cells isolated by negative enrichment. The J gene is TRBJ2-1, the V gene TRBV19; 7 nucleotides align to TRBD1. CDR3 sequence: CASSIFHRQGIHNEQFF. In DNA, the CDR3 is TGTGCCAGTAGTATATTCCATCGACAGGGTATCCACAATGAGCAGTTCTTC. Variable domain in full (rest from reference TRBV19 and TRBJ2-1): DGGITQSPKYLFRKEGQNVTLSCEQNLNHDAMYWYRQDPGQGLRLIYYSQIVNDFQKGDIAEGYSVSREKKESFPLTVTSAQKNPTAFYLCASSIFHRQGIHNEQFFGPGTRLTVL.